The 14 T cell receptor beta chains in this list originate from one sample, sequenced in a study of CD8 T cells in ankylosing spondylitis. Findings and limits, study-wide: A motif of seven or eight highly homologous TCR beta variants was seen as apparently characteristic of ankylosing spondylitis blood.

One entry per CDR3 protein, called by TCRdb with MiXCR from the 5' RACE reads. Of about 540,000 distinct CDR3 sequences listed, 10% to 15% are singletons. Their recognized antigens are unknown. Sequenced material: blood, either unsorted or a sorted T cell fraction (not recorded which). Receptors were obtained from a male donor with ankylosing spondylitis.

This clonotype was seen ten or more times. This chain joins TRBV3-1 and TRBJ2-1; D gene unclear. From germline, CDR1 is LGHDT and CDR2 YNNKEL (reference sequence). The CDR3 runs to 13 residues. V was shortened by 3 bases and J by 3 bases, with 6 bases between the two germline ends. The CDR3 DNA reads TGTGCCAGCAGCCAGACAAGCTACAATGAGCAGTTCTTC. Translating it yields CASSQTSYNEQFF.

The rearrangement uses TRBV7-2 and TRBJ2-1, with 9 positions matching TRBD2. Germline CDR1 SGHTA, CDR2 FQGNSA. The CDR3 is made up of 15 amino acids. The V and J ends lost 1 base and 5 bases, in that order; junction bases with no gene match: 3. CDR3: CASSLVAGGHNEQFF. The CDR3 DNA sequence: TGTGCCAGCAGCTTAGTGGCGGGAGGGCACAATGAGCAGTTCTTC.

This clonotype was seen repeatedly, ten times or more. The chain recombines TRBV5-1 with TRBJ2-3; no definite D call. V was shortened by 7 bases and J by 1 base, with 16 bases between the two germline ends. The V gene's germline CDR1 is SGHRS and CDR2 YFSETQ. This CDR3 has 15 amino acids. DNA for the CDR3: TGCGCCAGCTCTAACGAGGCACAGCGCACAGATACGCAGTATTTT. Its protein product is CASSNEAQRTDTQYF.

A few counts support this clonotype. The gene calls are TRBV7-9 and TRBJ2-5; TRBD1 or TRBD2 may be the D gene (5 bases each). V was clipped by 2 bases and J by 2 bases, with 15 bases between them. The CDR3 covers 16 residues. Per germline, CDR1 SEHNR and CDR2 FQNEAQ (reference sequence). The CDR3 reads CASSLRGGGQQETQYF. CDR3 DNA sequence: TGTGCCAGCAGCTTAAGAGGTGGGGGTCAACAAGAGACCCAGTACTTC.

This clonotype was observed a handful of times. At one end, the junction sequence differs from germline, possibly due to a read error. This CDR3 is CAAPAFGPF. The CDR3 coding sequence is TGTGCCGCCCCGGCTTTTGGGCCCTTC. This chain joins TRBV7-9 and TRBJ1-2; D gene uncertain. Germline CDR1 reads SEHNR; CDR2 reads FQNEAQ (reference sequence). CDR3 length: 9 amino acids.

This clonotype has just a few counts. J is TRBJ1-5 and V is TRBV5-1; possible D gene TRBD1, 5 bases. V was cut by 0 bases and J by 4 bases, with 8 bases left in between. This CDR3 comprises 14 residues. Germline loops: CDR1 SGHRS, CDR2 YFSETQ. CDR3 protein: CASSLGGENQPQHF. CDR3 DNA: TGCGCCAGCAGCTTGGGGGGGGAGAATCAGCCCCAGCATTTT.

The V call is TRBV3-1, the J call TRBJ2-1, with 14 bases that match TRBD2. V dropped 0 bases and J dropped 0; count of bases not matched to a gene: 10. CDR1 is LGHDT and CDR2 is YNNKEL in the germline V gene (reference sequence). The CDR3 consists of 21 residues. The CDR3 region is CASSQDLGLAGVLSSYNEQFF. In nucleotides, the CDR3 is TGTGCCAGCAGCCAAGATTTGGGACTAGCGGGAGTACTGAGCTCCTACAATGAGCAGTTCTTC.

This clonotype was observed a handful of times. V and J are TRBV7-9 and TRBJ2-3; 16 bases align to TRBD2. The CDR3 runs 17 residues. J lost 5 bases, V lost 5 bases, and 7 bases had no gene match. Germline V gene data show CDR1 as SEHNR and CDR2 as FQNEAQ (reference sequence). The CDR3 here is CASSPGTSGRAQDTQYF. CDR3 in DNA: TGTGCCAGCAGCCCCGGGACTAGCGGGAGGGCCCAAGATACGCAGTATTTT.

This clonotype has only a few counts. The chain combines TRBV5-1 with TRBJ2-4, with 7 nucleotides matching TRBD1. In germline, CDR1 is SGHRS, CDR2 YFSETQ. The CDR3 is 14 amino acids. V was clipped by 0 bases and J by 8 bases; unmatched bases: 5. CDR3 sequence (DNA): TGCGCCAGCAGCTTGGGACAGGGTCGTGACATTCAGTACTTC. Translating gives CASSLGQGRDIQYF.

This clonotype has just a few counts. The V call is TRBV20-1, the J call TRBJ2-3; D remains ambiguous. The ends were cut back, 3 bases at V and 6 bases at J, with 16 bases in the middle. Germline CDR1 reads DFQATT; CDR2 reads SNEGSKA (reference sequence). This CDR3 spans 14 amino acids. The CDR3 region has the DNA TGCAGTGCTAGTCAATTAGTACTGCGGGATACGCAGTATTTT. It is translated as CSASQLVLRDTQYF.

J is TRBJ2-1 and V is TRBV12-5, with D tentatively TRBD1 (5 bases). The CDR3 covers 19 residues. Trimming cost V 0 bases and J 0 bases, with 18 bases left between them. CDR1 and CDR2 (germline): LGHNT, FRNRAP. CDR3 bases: TGTGCTAGTGGTTTGGTAGTTCTAAATGGGGCAAGCTCCTACAATGAGCAGTTCTTC. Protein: CASGLVVLNGASSYNEQFF.

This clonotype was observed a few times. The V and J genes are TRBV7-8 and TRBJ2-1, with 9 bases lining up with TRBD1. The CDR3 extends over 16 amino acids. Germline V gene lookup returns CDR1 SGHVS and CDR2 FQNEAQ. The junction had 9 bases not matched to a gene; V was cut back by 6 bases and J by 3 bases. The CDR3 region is CASSPGRTGVYNEQFF. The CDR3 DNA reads TGTGCCAGCAGTCCGGGACGGACAGGGGTCTACAATGAGCAGTTCTTC.

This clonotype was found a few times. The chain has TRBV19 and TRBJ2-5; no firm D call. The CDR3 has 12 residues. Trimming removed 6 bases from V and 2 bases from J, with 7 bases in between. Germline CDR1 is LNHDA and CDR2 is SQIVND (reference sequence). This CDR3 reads CASSHRQETQYF. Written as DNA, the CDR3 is TGTGCCAGTAGCCACAGACAAGAGACCCAGTACTTC. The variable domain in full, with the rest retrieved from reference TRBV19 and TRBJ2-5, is DGGITQSPKYLFRKEGQNVTLSCEQNLNHDAMYWYRQDPGQGLRLIYYSQIVNDFQKGDIAEGYSVSREKKESFPLTVTSAQKNPTAFYLCASSHRQETQYFGPGTRLLVL.

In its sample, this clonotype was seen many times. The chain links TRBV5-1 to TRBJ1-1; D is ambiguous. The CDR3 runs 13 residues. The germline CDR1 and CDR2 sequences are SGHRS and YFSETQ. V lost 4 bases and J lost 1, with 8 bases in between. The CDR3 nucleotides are TGCGCCAGCAGCCCCGGCCCGAACACTGAAGCTTTCTTT. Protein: CASSPGPNTEAFF.